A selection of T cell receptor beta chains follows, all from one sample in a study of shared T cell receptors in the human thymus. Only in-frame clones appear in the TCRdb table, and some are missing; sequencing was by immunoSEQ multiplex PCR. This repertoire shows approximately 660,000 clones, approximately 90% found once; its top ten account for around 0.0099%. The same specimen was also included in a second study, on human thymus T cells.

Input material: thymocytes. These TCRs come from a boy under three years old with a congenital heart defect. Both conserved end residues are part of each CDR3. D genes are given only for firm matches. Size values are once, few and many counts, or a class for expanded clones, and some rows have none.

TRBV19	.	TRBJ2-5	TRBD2	TGTGCCAGCGGATCCGGGACTAGCGGGAGGAGGGAGACCCAGTACTTC	CASGSGTSGRRETQYF
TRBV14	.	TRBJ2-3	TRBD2	TGTGCCAGCAGCCACGCACGACGGGGGGGAGATACGCAGTATTTT	CASSHARRGGDTQYF
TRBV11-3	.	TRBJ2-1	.	TGTGCCAGCAGCTCACCGGGATACACCGTGGATGAGCAGTTCTTC	CASSSPGYTVDEQFF
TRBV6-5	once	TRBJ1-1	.	TGTGCCAGCAGTTACCTCGAAGGGGGGGCCACTGAAGCTTTCTTT	CASSYLEGGATEAFF
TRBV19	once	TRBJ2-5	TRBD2	TGTGCCAGCACCGGGACTAGCGGGATGCAAGAGACCCAGTACTTC	CASTGTSGMQETQYF
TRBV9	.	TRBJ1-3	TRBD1	TGTGCCAGCAGCCCCACAAGGCAGGGGGCCTCTGGAAACACCATATATTTT	CASSPTRQGASGNTIYF
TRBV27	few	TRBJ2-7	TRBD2	TGTGCCAGCAGTTTATATCGGCGGGAGCCCCCCGAGCAGTACTTC	CASSLYRREPPEQYF
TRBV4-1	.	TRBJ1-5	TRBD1	TGCGCCAGCAGCCAGTTTACAGGGGGCAAGGGCAATCAGCCCCAGCATTTT	CASSQFTGGKGNQPQHF
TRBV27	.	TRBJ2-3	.	TGTGCCAGCACCAAGGGAGAAGCCGGGAGTGGGACAGATACGCAGTATTTT	CASTKGEAGSGTDTQYF
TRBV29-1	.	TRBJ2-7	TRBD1	TGCAGCGGGGGACAGGGGGCCTACGAGCAGTACTTC	CSGGQGAYEQYF
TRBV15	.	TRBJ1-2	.	TGTGCCACCAGCAGAACGCAGGGCCACTATGGCTACACCTTC	CATSRTQGHYGYTF
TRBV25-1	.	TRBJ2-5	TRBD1	TGTGCCAGCAGCCCCACGGGACAGGTGGGAAGGAAGACCCAGTACTTC	CASSPTGQVGRKTQYF
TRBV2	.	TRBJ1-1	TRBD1	TGTGCCAGCAAGCTCCGGGACAGGGGTCAGGACACTGAAGCTTTCTTT	CASKLRDRGQDTEAFF
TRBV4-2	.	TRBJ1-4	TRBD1	TGTGCCAGCAGCCTTTCCCTGGGGACAGGGGTCGCGGCTAATGAAAAACTGTTTTTT	CASSLSLGTGVAANEKLFF
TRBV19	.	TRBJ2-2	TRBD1	TGTGCCAGCAGACCAGTTTGGGACAGGGGTGACACCGGGGAGCTGTTTTTT	CASRPVWDRGDTGELFF
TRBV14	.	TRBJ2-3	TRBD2	TGTGCCAGCAGCCAAGATTGGTCTAGCGGGTCCCCGAGGGACCCAGATACGCAGTATTTT	CASSQDWSSGSPRDPDTQYF
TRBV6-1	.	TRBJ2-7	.	TGTGCCAGCAGTGAAACCAGTTCCGAGCAGTACTTC	CASSETSSEQYF
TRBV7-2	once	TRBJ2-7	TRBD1	TGTGCCAGCAGCTCTAGGGGCAGGGGGCAGCCCGAGCAGTACTTC	CASSSRGRGQPEQYF